This TCR beta chain was sequenced for a study of CD4 and CD8 cells across lung adenocarcinoma regions. Via MiXCR, TCRdb re-called the PCR reads, giving one row per CDR3 protein. The sample lists about 10,000 distinct CDR3 sequences, under 50% seen once, with around a third in the top ten. The patients had localized lung adenocarcinoma, a non-small cell subtype. The V and J ends lost 2 bases and 2 bases respectively, with 12 bases between them. The CDR3 spans 15 residues. Germline assignment: CDR1 MNHEY and CDR2 SVGAGI. The specimen was CD8+ T cells from the margin of a lung tumor. The receptor was isolated from a male donor with lung adenocarcinoma. The CD4 and CD8 labels of this study may be unreliable. The genes are TRBV6-5 and TRBJ1-2; TRBD1 might be the D (6 bases). Here the CDR3 reads CASSYTTGTNYGYTF. CDR3 sequence (DNA): TGTGCCAGCAGTTACACAACCGGGACAAACTATGGCTACACCTTC.